Below are 20 T cell receptor beta chains sequenced from a single sample in a study of cytomegalovirus exposure and HLA in healthy donors. TCRdb keeps only in-frame clones here, not all; method: immunoSEQ multiplex PCR. The table records about 240,000 clones, 75% to 90% of them present only once. The sample was PBMCs. Every receptor here comes from a woman aged 25-40 years in good health and CMV-seropositive.

The CDR3 DNA reads as TGTGCCAGCAGTCCACCTAGCGGGACTTACGAGCAGTACTTC. This sequence encodes CASSPPSGTYEQYF. This chain links TRBV6-6 with TRBJ2-7; 9 nucleotides match TRBD2. Germline values: CDR1 MNHNY, CDR2 SVGAGI (reference sequence). V lost 5 bases to trimming and J lost 4 bases; unmatched junction nucleotides: 6. The CDR3 length is 14 residues.

J is TRBJ2-2 and V is TRBV13; TRBD2 agrees at 9 bases. CDR1 and CDR2 from the germline V gene are PRHDT and FYEKMQ (reference sequence). CDR3 length equals 20 residues. The J segment lost 0 bases and the V segment lost 5 bases, leaving 16 bases of the junction unmatched. The CDR3 nucleotides are TGTGCCAGCAGCCGATCCGGGCTAGCGGGAATAGGCTCGAACACCGGGGAGCTGTTTTTT. Protein product: CASSRSGLAGIGSNTGELFF.

Points on this clone: In the same sample, other DNA sequences code for this CDR3. The CDR3 nucleotides are TGTGCCAGTAGTAGGGACAGGGACGAGCAGTACTTC. Translation gives CASSRDRDEQYF. The chain links TRBV19 to TRBJ2-7; 9 bases fit TRBD1. Germline V gene lookup returns CDR1 LNHDA and CDR2 SQIVND (reference sequence). V lost 4 bases, J lost 5 bases, and 0 bases stayed unmatched. The CDR3 runs to 12 residues.

The V and J genes are TRBV7-9 and TRBJ2-7; D is possibly TRBD1 (5 bases). The CDR3 runs to 13 residues. The V end lost 5 bases, the J end lost 5 bases, and 13 bases lay between the germline ends. Germline CDR1 SEHNR, CDR2 FQNEAQ (reference sequence). The DNA for the CDR3 is TGTGCCAGCAGCAGAGACAGTAACGACGAGCAGTACTTC. Protein sequence: CASSRDSNDEQYF. Based on the CDR3 plus reference TRBV7-9 and TRBJ2-7, the full variable domain is DTGVSQNPRHKITKRGQNVTFRCDPISEHNRLYWYRQTLGQGPEFLTYFQNEAQLEKSRLLSDRFSAERPKGSFSTLEIQRTEQGDSAMYLCASSRDSNDEQYFGPGTRLTVT.

This clone was found once. The gene calls are TRBV27 and TRBJ2-7; 8 nucleotides align to TRBD1. Germline V gives CDR1 MNHEY, CDR2 SMNVEV (reference sequence). Losses at the gene ends were 3 bases for V and 3 bases for J; bases not matched to a gene: 10. CDR3 length equals 16 residues. The CDR3 DNA follows: TGTGCCAGCAGTTTGTCACCCGGGACAGGAGACTACGAGCAGTACTTC. Encoded protein: CASSLSPGTGDYEQYF.

This clone has just one count. The rearrangement joins TRBV11-1 to TRBJ2-7; the match to TRBD2 covers 13 bases. Germline CDR1 SGHAT, CDR2 FQDESV (reference sequence). This CDR3 has 17 residues. The V segment lost 5 bases and the J segment 5 bases; nucleotides outside the gene matches: 12. CDR3 in amino acids: CASSPPWTSGSRHEQYF. DNA for the CDR3: TGTGCCAGCAGCCCACCCTGGACTAGCGGGAGTCGCCACGAGCAGTACTTC.

This chain connects TRBV27 to TRBJ2-1, with 10 bases aligning to TRBD1. There are 15 residues in the CDR3. Germline V lookup: CDR1 MNHEY, CDR2 SMNVEV (reference sequence). V lost 7 bases and J lost 2; bases outside the gene matches: 5. The CDR3 here is CASNLGQGPYNEQFF. The DNA for the CDR3 is TGTGCCAGCAACTTGGGACAGGGGCCCTACAATGAGCAGTTCTTC.

J is TRBJ1-1 and V is TRBV27; D is perhaps TRBD1 (5 bases). Deletions cut 0 bases from V and 7 bases from J, with 12 bases between. CDR1 MNHEY and CDR2 SMNVEV come from the germline V gene (reference sequence). The CDR3 sequence is 14 residues long. The DNA of the CDR3 is TGTGCCAGCAGTTTATCCCGCGGGGCCCTTGAAGCTTTCTTT. Translating it yields CASSLSRGALEAFF.

The rearrangement links TRBV6-5 to TRBJ1-1, with 7 nucleotides matching TRBD1. Germline CDR1 and CDR2: MNHEY and SVGAGI. The CDR3 runs 13 residues. V shed 0 bases and J 8 bases; nucleotides not matched to a gene: 3. The DNA for the CDR3 is TGTGCCAGCAGTTACTCAGTGGACAGGGAAGCTTTCTTT. Its translation is CASSYSVDREAFF.

The V call is TRBV6-5, the J call TRBJ2-1; 7 bases are a match to TRBD1. The trim removed 0 bases at V and 10 bases at J, leaving 3 bases unmatched. The CDR3 is 13 residues long. Per germline, CDR1 MNHEY and CDR2 SVGAGI. The CDR3 coding sequence is TGTGCCAGCAGTTACTCACAGGGGTCGGAGCAGTTCTTC. Translated, it gives CASSYSQGSEQFF.

This chain joins TRBV2 and TRBJ2-7; the D gene is possibly TRBD2 (5 bases). The CDR3 runs to 13 residues. V was trimmed by 6 bases and J by 3 bases, leaving 12 bases between them. Germline-derived CDR1 and CDR2 are SNHLY and FYNNEI. CDR3 region: CASSGVGIYEQYF. DNA for the CDR3: TGTGCCAGCAGCGGGGTTGGCATCTACGAGCAGTACTTC.

In its sample, this clone was seen a few times. V gene TRBV5-1 combines with J gene TRBJ1-2, with 11 nucleotides matching TRBD1. From germline, CDR1 is SGHRS and CDR2 YFSETQ. V was pared by 1 base and J by 5 bases, with 4 bases of the junction left unmatched. The CDR3 runs 15 residues. The CDR3 coding sequence is TGCGCCAGCAGCTTGTGGGGACAGGGGGATTATGGCTACACCTTC. The encoded protein is CASSLWGQGDYGYTF.

The chain is built from TRBV19 and TRBJ1-2, with TRBD1 matching over 9 bases. The CDR3 has 13 amino acids. The V gene's germline CDR1 is LNHDA and CDR2 SQIVND (reference sequence). V shed 4 bases, J shed 8 bases, and the junction held 5 bases outside the gene matches. The CDR3 reads CASSKQGAGGYTF. CDR3 sequence (DNA): TGTGCCAGTAGTAAACAGGGGGCAGGCGGCTACACCTTC.

The genes are TRBV5-1 and TRBJ1-4; tentatively, D is TRBD1 (5 bases). This CDR3 is 14 amino acids long. Germline lookup yields CDR1 SGHRS and CDR2 YFSETQ. V lost 0 bases and J lost 4, with 7 bases in between. The CDR3 DNA is TGCGCCAGCAGCTTGGTAGGGGATAATGAAAAACTGTTTTTT. It yields the protein CASSLVGDNEKLFF.

The table lists this clone with a count of one. The J gene is TRBJ2-1, the V gene TRBV29-1, with 8 bases matching TRBD2. The ends lost 6 bases at V and 3 bases at J; junction bases unmatched: 7. The CDR3 loop spans 14 amino acids. From germline, CDR1 is SQVTM and CDR2 ANQGSEA. In DNA, the CDR3 is TGCAGCGTGGAAACTAGCGGACGCTACAATGAGCAGTTCTTC. This gives the protein CSVETSGRYNEQFF.

This clone was counted a single time. Here the CDR3 reads CASSPNGQDGDTQYF. DNA for the CDR3: TGTGCCAGCAGTCCCAACGGACAGGACGGGGATACGCAGTATTTT. This chain uses TRBV2 with TRBJ2-3; the match to TRBD1 covers 7 bases. V lost 5 bases, J lost 6 bases, and 11 bases stayed unmatched. CDR3 length equals 15 residues. Per the germline V gene, CDR1 is SNHLY and CDR2 is FYNNEI.

V is TRBV28 and J is TRBJ2-3, with D possibly TRBD2 on 7 matching bases. The CDR3 spans 19 residues. Germline loops: CDR1 MDHEN, CDR2 SYDVKM. V was trimmed by 5 bases and J by 2 bases, leaving 26 bases between them. The CDR3 reads CASSILAEGGSWFTDTQYF. DNA for the CDR3: TGTGCCAGCAGTATTCTAGCGGAGGGGGGTTCTTGGTTCACAGATACGCAGTATTTT.

V and J are TRBV10-3 and TRBJ1-1, with TRBD1 identical over 11 bases. Germline CDR1 is ENHRY and CDR2 is SYGVKD. The J segment lost 5 bases and the V segment lost 1 base, leaving 6 bases of the junction unmatched. This CDR3 is 16 amino acids long. CDR3 coding DNA: TGTGCCATCAGTGAGTGGGGACAGGGGGAAAGTACTGAAGCTTTCTTT. It encodes CAISEWGQGESTEAFF.

The rearrangement joins TRBV7-9 to TRBJ2-7; tentatively, D is TRBD2 (5 bases). Trimming took 8 bases from V and 4 from J, leaving 15 bases between them. In germline, CDR1 is SEHNR, CDR2 FQNEAQ (reference sequence). The CDR3 runs 13 residues. CDR3 loop: CASEGDSSYEQYF. The CDR3 nucleotides read TGTGCCAGCGAGGGAGACTCTTCGTACGAGCAGTACTTC. The full variable domain, its missing parts supplied by reference TRBV7-9 and TRBJ2-7, is DTGVSQNPRHKITKRGQNVTFRCDPISEHNRLYWYRQTLGQGPEFLTYFQNEAQLEKSRLLSDRFSAERPKGSFSTLEIQRTEQGDSAMYLCASEGDSSYEQYFGPGTRLTVT.

This chain joins TRBV28 and TRBJ1-5; maybe TRBD1 (5 bases). The germline V gene has CDR1 MDHEN and CDR2 SYDVKM. This CDR3 is built from 15 residues. The V gene lost 6 bases and the J gene lost 6 bases, with 18 bases spanning the gap. CDR3 in amino acids: CASSLGPRGTQPQHF. The DNA for the CDR3 is TGTGCCAGCAGCCTCGGGCCTCGCGGGACTCAGCCCCAGCATTTT.